Each of the 12 T cell receptor beta chains below was sequenced from the same sample in a study of CD8+ T cells in alopecia areata. Reverse transcription of extracted RNA yielded cDNA, which provided the sequencing template. TCRdb keeps only in-frame clones here, not all; method: immunoSEQ multiplex PCR. Among around 200,000 clones listed, about 53% were seen once. The treatment was: oral pan-JAK inhibitor, 5-10 mg twice daily. This specimen consisted of CD8+ T cells sorted from blood, obtained at week 24, from a patient treated with tofacitinib. The receptors shown here come from a human donor with alopecia areata.

This clone was detected a few times. V gene TRBV6-4 combines with J gene TRBJ1-1, with no clear D. The length of the CDR3 is 13 residues. The ends were cut back, 0 bases at V and 1 base at J, with 3 bases in the middle. In germline, CDR1 is MRHNA, CDR2 SNTAGT. The CDR3 here is CASSDSENTEAFF. In DNA, the CDR3 is TGTGCCAGCAGTGACTCAGAGAACACTGAAGCTTTCTTT.

The chain uses TRBV11-1 and TRBJ1-1; D uncertain. Germline loops: CDR1 SGHAT, CDR2 FQDESV (reference sequence). The CDR3 runs to 17 residues. The ends were cut back, 2 bases at V and 0 bases at J, with 16 bases in the middle. The CDR3 DNA is TGTGCCAGCAGCTTAAACGGGCGTAGGGATATGAACACTGAAGCTTTCTTT. As protein: CASSLNGRRDMNTEAFF.

About this clone: One end of the junction does not line up with germline, which may come from a read error. This rearrangement joins TRBV29-1 to TRBJ1-1; no clear D. The CDR3 contains 10 residues. In germline, CDR1 is SQVTM, CDR2 ANQGSEA. CDR3 bases: TGCAGCCCAAGCAAGGTCCCGACGGTCTTT. Translating gives CSPSKVPTVF.

The chain combines TRBV4-3 with TRBJ1-2, with 8 nucleotides matching TRBD1. The V segment lost 0 bases and the J segment 7 bases; nucleotides outside the gene matches: 7. Germline V gives CDR1 LGHNA, CDR2 YSLEER. The CDR3 is 15 residues long. The CDR3 nucleotides are TGCGCCAGCAGCCAAGATACTTGGACAGGGACTGGCTACACCTTC. Translated: CASSQDTWTGTGYTF.

The V gene is TRBV6-5, the J gene TRBJ2-7; 9 bases line up with TRBD2. This CDR3 region has 14 residues. V trimming: 10 bases; J trimming: 4 bases; junction bases outside the gene matches: 11. Germline CDR1 MNHEY, CDR2 SVGAGI. The CDR3, as DNA: TGTGCCACCGGGCAAGCGGGGGGCGGATACGAGCAGTACTTC. Its translation is CATGQAGGGYEQYF.

This sequence joins TRBV10-2 and TRBJ2-1; 8 bases are shared with TRBD2. This CDR3 has 14 amino acids. Per germline, CDR1 WSHSY and CDR2 SAAADI. J lost 5 bases, V lost 6 bases, and 6 bases had no gene match. The CDR3 nucleotides are TGCGCCAGCAGCTCGGGACTAGACGACAATGAGCAGTTCTTC. As protein: CASSSGLDDNEQFF.

In its sample, this clone was seen a few times. The chain carries TRBV7-2 and TRBJ2-3; no definite D call. The CDR3 is 13 residues long. V lost 4 bases, J lost 3 bases, and 8 bases lay in between. CDR1 and CDR2 (germline): SGHTA, FQGNSA. This CDR3 is CASSSVATDTQYF. CDR3 in DNA: TGTGCCAGCAGCTCAGTGGCGACAGATACGCAGTATTTT.

V usage is TRBV10-2 and J usage is TRBJ1-2; D gene ambiguous. Trimming shortened V by 2 bases and J by 2 bases, and 15 bases separated the two germline ends. CDR3 length: 16 residues. Germline CDR1 and CDR2: WSHSY and SAAADI. The CDR3 DNA reads as TGCGCCAGCAGTGAGACAAAGGACGGAAGAAACTATGGCTACACCTTC. Amino acids: CASSETKDGRNYGYTF.

CDR3 loop: CAWSTVGDTQYF. The CDR3, as DNA: TGTGCCTGGAGTACCGTGGGAGATACGCAGTATTTT. This chain uses TRBV30 with TRBJ2-3; D remains ambiguous. Germline V lookup: CDR1 GTSNPN, CDR2 SVGIG (reference sequence). Between the trimmed V and J ends, which lost 2 bases and 5 bases, there was a span of 8 bases. The CDR3 consists of 12 residues.

Points on this clone: The identical CDR3 is also encoded by other nucleotide sequences in the sample. V is TRBV5-1 and J is TRBJ2-1; D gene uncertain. This CDR3 is 13 amino acids long. Germline CDR1 SGHRS, CDR2 YFSETQ. V shed 0 bases and J shed 4 bases, with 5 bases lying between them. The CDR3 loop reads CASSLGQYNEQFF. CDR3 bases: TGCGCCAGCAGCTTGGGGCAGTACAATGAGCAGTTCTTC.

In its sample, this clone was seen a few times. J is TRBJ1-1 and V is TRBV30, with no clear D. This CDR3 comprises 12 residues. Trimming cost V 3 bases and J 1 base, with 6 bases left between them. Germline loops: CDR1 GTSNPN, CDR2 SVGIG (reference sequence). The CDR3 DNA follows: TGTGCCTGGAGGCGGGGGAACACTGAAGCTTTCTTT. Its translation is CAWRRGNTEAFF.

The J gene is TRBJ2-1, the V gene TRBV29-1; D is undetermined. This CDR3 spans 13 amino acids. V lost 5 bases and J lost 0, with 8 bases in between. Germline V gene data show CDR1 as SQVTM and CDR2 as ANQGSEA. DNA for the CDR3: TGCAGCGTTAGAGGAAGCTCCTACAATGAGCAGTTCTTC. Encoded protein: CSVRGSSYNEQFF.